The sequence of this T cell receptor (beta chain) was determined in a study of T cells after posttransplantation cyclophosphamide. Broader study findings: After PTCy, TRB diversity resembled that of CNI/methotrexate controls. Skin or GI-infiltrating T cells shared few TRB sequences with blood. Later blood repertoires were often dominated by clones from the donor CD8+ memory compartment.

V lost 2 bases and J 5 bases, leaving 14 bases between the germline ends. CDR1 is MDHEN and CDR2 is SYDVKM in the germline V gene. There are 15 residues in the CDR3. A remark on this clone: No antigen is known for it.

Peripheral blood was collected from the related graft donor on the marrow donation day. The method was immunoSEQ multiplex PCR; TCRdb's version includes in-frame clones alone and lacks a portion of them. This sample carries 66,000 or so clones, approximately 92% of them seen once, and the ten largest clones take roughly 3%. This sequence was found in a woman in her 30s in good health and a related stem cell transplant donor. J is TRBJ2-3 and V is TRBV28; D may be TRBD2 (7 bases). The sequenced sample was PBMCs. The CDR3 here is CASSLRAGALDTQYF. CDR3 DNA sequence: TGTGCCAGCAGTTTACGGGCGGGGGCCTTAGATACGCAGTATTTT.